This T cell receptor beta chain emerged from a study of T cells after yellow fever vaccination. In the study overall: For low cell numbers, libraries were made with SMART-Seq v4 Ultra Low Input. Study-wide points: Clonotype sharing between CD4 and CD8 compartments was small.

This CDR3 is built from 14 residues. J gave up 1 base and V 11 bases, and 8 bases lay outside the gene matches. CDR1 is SNHLY, CDR2 FYNNEI, per germline. This clonotype was counted at least ten times. The antigen is undetermined. TCRdb redid the calling of the 5' RACE reads with MiXCR, one entry per CDR3 protein. The data contain under 300,000 distinct CDR3 sequences, 6% to 7.5% of them seen just once; the ten biggest clones take up about 0.85%. The rearrangement joins TRBV2 to TRBJ2-1, with 7 bases aligning to TRBD2. Material: CD4+ T cells sorted from PBMCs, obtained 15 days after the yellow fever booster vaccination. The TCR comes from a man aged 30 to 45 who received the YFV17D yellow fever vaccine. This CDR3 is CAVPLAASYNEQFF. The CDR3 DNA reads as TGTGCCGTCCCTCTAGCGGCTTCCTACAATGAGCAGTTCTTC.